This TCR beta chain is from a study of early T cells in non-severe SARS-CoV-2 infection. Study information: It was bulk RNA from unsorted whole blood that was sequenced, and the chains were unpaired.

This clonotype was observed at least ten times. TCRdb passed the 5' RACE reads through MiXCR, listing each CDR3 protein once. The profile covers roughly 12,000 distinct CDR3 sequences, with 4% to 5.5% appearing a single time and 9.9% taken by the ten largest. There are 12 residues in the CDR3. V was trimmed by 2 bases and J by 0 bases, leaving 1 base between them. The sequenced sample was whole blood. The source is an adult who was a healthcare worker with PCR-confirmed SARS-CoV-2 infection or an uninfected control (not recorded which). This chain joins TRBV12-3 or TRBV12-4 and TRBJ1-1; D not resolved. The CDR3 sequence is CASSLLNTEAFF. In nucleotides, the CDR3 is TGTGCCAGCAGTTTACTGAACACTGAAGCTTTCTTT.